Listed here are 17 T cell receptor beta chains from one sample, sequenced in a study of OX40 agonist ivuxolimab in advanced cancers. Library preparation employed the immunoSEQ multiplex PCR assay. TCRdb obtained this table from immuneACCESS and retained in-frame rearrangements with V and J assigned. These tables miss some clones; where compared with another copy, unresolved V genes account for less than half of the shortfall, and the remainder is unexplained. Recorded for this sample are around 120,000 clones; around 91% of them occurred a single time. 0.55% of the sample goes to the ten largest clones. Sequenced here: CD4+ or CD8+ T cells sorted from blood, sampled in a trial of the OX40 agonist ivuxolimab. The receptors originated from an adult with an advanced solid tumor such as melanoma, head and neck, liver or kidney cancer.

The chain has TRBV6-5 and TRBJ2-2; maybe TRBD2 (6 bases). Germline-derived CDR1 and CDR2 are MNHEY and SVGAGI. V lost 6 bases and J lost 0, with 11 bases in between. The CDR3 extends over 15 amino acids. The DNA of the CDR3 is TGTGCCAGCAGCGGGGGATACGCGAACACCGGGGAGCTGTTTTTT. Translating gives CASSGGYANTGELFF.

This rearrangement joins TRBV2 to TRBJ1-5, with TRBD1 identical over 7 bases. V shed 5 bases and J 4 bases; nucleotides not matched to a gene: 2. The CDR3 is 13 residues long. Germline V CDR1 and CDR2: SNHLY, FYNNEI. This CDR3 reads CASSRDRNQPQHF. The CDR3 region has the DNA TGTGCCAGCAGTAGGGACAGAAATCAGCCCCAGCATTTT. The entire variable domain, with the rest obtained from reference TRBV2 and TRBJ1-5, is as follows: EPEVTQTPSHQVTQMGQEVILRCVPISNHLYFYWYRQILGQKVEFLVSFYNNEISEKSEIFDDQFSVERPDGSNFTLKIRSTKLEDSAMYFCASSRDRNQPQHFGDGTRLSIL.

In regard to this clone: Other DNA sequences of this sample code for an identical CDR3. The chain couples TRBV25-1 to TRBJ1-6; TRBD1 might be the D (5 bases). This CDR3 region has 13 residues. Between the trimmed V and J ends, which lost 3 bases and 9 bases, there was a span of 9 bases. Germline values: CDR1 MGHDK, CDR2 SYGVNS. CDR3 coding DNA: TGTGCCAGCAGTGAGCAGGGCGGTTCACCCCTCCACTTT. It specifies CASSEQGGSPLHF.

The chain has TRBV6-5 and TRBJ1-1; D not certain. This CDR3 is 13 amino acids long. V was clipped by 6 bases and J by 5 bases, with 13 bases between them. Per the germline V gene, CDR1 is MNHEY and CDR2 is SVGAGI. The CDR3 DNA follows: TGTGCCAGCAGGTACACAGATCGGACTGAAGCTTTCTTT. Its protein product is CASRYTDRTEAFF.

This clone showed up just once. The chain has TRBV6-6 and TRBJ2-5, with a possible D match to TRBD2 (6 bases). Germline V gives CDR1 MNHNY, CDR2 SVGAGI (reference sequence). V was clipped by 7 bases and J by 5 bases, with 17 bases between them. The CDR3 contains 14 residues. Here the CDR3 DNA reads TGTGCCAGCATTTTTAACGGAGGGACCGAGACCCAGTACTTC. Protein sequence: CASIFNGGTETQYF.

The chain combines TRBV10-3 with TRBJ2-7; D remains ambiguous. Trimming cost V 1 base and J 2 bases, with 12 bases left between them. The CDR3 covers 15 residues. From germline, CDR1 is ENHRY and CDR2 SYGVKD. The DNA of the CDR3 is TGTGCCATCAGTGAGTTGTTGACAAATCCCTACGAGCAGTACTTC. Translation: CAISELLTNPYEQYF.

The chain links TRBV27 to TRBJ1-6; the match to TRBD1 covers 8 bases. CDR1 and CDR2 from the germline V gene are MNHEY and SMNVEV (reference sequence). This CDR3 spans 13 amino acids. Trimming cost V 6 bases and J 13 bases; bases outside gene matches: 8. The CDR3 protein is CASSKDRVTPLHF. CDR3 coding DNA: TGTGCCAGCAGCAAGGACAGGGTAACTCCCCTCCACTTT.

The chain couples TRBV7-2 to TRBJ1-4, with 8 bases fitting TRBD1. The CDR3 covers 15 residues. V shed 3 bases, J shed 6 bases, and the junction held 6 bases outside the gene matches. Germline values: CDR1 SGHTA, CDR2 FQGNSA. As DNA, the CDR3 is TGTGCCAGCAGCTTCGACCAGGGGGCCTATGAAAAACTGTTTTTT. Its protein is CASSFDQGAYEKLFF.

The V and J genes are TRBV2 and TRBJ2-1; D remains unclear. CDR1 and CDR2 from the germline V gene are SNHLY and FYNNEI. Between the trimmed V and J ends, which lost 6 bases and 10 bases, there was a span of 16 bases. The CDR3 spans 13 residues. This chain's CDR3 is CASSKDPPPEQFF. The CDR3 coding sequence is TGTGCCAGCAGCAAAGACCCGCCTCCGGAGCAGTTCTTC.

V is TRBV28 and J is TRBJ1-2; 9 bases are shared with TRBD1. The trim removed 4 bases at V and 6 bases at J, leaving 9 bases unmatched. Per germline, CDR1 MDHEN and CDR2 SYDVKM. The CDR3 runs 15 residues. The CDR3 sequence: CASSSSGTGLDGYTF. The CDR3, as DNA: TGTGCCAGCAGTTCCTCCGGGACAGGGTTGGATGGCTACACCTTC.

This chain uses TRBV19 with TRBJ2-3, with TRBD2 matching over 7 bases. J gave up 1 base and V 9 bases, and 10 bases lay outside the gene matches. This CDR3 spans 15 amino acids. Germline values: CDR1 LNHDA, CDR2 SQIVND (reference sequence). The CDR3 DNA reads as TGTGCCAGCCGGATTAGCGGGCGTCGCACAGATACGCAGTATTTT. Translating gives CASRISGRRTDTQYF.

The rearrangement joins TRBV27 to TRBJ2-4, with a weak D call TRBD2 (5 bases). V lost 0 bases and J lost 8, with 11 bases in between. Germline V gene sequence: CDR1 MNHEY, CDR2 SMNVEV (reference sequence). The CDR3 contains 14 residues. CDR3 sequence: CASSLSRVSDIQYF. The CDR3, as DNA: TGTGCCAGCAGTTTATCGAGGGTTTCTGACATTCAGTACTTC.

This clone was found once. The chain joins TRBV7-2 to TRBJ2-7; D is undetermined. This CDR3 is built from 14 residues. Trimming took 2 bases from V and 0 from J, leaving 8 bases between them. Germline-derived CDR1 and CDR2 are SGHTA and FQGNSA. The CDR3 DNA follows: TGTGCCAGCAGCTTAAGGGATCCCTCCTACGAGCAGTACTTC. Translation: CASSLRDPSYEQYF.

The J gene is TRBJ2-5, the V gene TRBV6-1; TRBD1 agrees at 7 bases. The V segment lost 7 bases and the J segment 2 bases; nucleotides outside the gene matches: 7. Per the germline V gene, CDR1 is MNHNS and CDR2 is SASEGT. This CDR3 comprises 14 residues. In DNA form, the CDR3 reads TGTGCCAGCACCCTGGACAGGACACAAGAGACCCAGTACTTC. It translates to CASTLDRTQETQYF.

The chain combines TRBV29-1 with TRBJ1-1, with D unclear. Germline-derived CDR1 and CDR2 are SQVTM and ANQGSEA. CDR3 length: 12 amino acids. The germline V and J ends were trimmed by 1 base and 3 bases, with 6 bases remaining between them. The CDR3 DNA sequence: TGCAGCGTTGAAGCGGGAGACACTGAAGCTTTCTTT. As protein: CSVEAGDTEAFF.

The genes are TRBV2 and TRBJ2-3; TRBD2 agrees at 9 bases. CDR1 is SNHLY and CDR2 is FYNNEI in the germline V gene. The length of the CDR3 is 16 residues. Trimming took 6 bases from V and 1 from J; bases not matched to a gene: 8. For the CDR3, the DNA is TGTGCCAGCAGAATTAGCGGGGGATGGGGCACAGATACGCAGTATTTT. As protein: CASRISGGWGTDTQYF.

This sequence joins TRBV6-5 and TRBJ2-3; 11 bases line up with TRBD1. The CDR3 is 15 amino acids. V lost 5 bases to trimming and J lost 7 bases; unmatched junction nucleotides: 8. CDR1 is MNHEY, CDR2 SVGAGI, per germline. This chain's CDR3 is CASSRPGQGEHTQYF. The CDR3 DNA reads TGTGCCAGCAGTCGACCGGGACAGGGGGAACATACGCAGTATTTT.